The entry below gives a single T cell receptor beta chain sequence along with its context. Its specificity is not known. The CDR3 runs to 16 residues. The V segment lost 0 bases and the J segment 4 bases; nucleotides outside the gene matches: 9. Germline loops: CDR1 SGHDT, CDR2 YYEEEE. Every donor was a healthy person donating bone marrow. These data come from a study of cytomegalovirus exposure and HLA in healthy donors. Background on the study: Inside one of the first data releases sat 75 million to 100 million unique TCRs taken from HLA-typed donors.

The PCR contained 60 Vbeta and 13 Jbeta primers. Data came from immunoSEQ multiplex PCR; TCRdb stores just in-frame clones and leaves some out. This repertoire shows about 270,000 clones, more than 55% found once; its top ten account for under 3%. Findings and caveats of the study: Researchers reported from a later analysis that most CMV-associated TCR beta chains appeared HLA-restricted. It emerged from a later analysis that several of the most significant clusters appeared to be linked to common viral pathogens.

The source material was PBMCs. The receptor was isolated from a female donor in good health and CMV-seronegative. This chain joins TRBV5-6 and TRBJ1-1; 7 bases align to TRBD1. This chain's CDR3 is CASSLGDRDLVTEAFF. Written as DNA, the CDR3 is TGTGCCAGCAGCTTGGGTGACAGGGACCTAGTCACTGAAGCTTTCTTT. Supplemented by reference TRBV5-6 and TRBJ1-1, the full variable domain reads DAGVTQSPTHLIKTRGQQVTLRCSPKSGHDTVSWYQQALGQGPQFIFQYYEEEERQRGNFPDRFSGHQFPNYSSELNVNALLLGDSALYLCASSLGDRDLVTEAFFGQGTRLTVV.